The rows below give T cell receptor beta chains drawn from one sample of a study of T cell changes during pregnancy in multiple sclerosis. Assay: immunoSEQ multiplex PCR; the TCRdb copy retains only in-frame clones and omits some. The sample records over 50,000 clones, 87% being singletons. The sequenced sample was peripheral blood from another person, used as feeder cells. These receptors all stem from a human donor whose cells served as feeder cells for cultures in a pregnancy study. The CDR3 runs from the conserved cysteine through the conserved F or W. Fields, in order: clone size, V gene, J gene, D gene, CDR3 protein, CDR3 DNA. The D gene is left open where the match is weak. Clone size is stated in some rows and not others, as once, few, many or a class when expanded.

.	TRBV7-2	TRBJ1-5	.	CASSLDAGGQPQHF	TGTGCCAGCAGCTTAGATGCGGGTGGTCAGCCCCAGCATTTT
.	TRBV7-2	TRBJ2-7	TRBD1	CASSVDRGAYEQYF	TGTGCCAGCAGCGTCGACAGGGGGGCCTACGAGCAGTACTTC
.	TRBV6-4	TRBJ1-5	.	CASSDSTGKSNQPQHF	TGTGCCAGCAGTGACTCCACCGGAAAGAGCAATCAGCCCCAGCATTTT
.	TRBV6-5	TRBJ2-5	.	CASSYTVTVGQETQYF	TGTGCCAGCAGTTACACGGTGACAGTTGGACAAGAGACCCAGTACTTC
.	TRBV30	TRBJ2-3	TRBD2	CALSGVSTDTQYF	TGTGCGCTGAGCGGGGTTAGCACAGATACGCAGTATTTT
.	TRBV19	TRBJ1-1	.	CASSQRETEAFF	TGTGCCAGTAGCCAGCGAGAGACTGAAGCTTTCTTT
.	TRBV28	TRBJ1-5	.	CASSFRAGAFNQPQHF	TGTGCCAGCAGTTTCAGGGCAGGGGCCTTCAATCAGCCCCAGCATTTT
.	TRBV5-1	TRBJ1-6	TRBD1	CASSLGDRGQSPLHF	TGCGCCAGCAGCTTGGGGGACAGGGGGCAATCACCCCTCCACTTT
.	TRBV28	TRBJ1-2	TRBD1	CASRTGTLGYTF	TGTGCCAGCAGGACAGGGACTCTTGGCTACACCTTC
.	TRBV27	TRBJ1-6	.	CASNQKAGVSSYNSPLHF	TGTGCCAGCAATCAAAAGGCAGGGGTGAGCTCCTATAATTCACCCCTCCACTTT
.	TRBV6-1	TRBJ1-2	.	CASRSSGSYGYTF	TGTGCCAGCCGATCCTCGGGCTCCTATGGCTACACCTTC
.	TRBV7-9	TRBJ2-7	.	CASSLSYEQYF	TGTGCCAGCAGCTTGAGCTACGAGCAGTACTTC
.	TRBV2	TRBJ1-3	.	CASSVGSGVSGNTIYF	TGTGCCAGCAGTGTAGGGTCAGGAGTCTCTGGAAACACCATATATTTT
.	TRBV7-8	TRBJ2-5	TRBD1	CASSPIRTGGGETQYF	TGTGCCAGCAGCCCAATTCGGACAGGGGGCGGGGAGACCCAGTACTTC
.	TRBV30	TRBJ2-7	.	CAWSPRKAYEQYF	TGTGCCTGGAGCCCACGCAAGGCCTACGAGCAGTACTTC
.	TRBV4-1	TRBJ2-5	TRBD2	CASSHPRLAGLQETQYF	TGCGCCAGCAGCCATCCCAGACTAGCGGGGCTCCAAGAGACCCAGTACTTC
.	TRBV4-1	TRBJ2-5	TRBD2	CASSQGLALTQETQYF	TGCGCCAGCAGCCAAGGACTAGCTCTAACCCAAGAGACCCAGTACTTC
.	TRBV7-8	TRBJ2-1	TRBD2	CASSSLTAGGNEQFF	TGTGCCAGCAGCTCCCTGACAGCGGGGGGCAATGAGCAGTTCTTC
.	TRBV2	TRBJ1-5	.	CATTYSGGEPQHF	TGTGCCACCACCTACAGCGGGGGGGAGCCCCAGCATTTT
.	TRBV7-8	TRBJ1-2	.	CASSLGHLGSYTF	TGTGCCAGCAGCCTGGGACATCTCGGGAGCTACACCTTC
.	TRBV7-9	TRBJ2-3	TRBD2	CASSEGGGHTDTQYF	TGTGCCAGCAGCGAAGGCGGGGGGCACACAGATACGCAGTATTTT
.	TRBV18	TRBJ2-5	TRBD2	CASSLLAGSQETQYF	TGTGCCAGCTCACTTTTAGCGGGATCCCAAGAGACCCAGTACTTC
.	TRBV18	TRBJ1-1	TRBD1	CASSPGTDRTEAFF	TGTGCCAGCTCACCAGGGACAGATCGGACTGAAGCTTTCTTT
.	TRBV7-9	TRBJ2-7	.	CASRRMGGEQYF	TGTGCCAGCAGAAGGATGGGGGGCGAGCAGTACTTC
.	TRBV10-1	TRBJ1-3	.	CASSPAGGNTIYF	TGCGCCAGCTCCCCGGCGGGCGGAAACACCATATATTTT
.	TRBV7-6	TRBJ2-2	TRBD2	CASSGGLRGGELFF	TGTGCCAGCAGCGGGGGACTACGGGGCGGGGAGCTGTTTTTT
.	TRBV7-2	TRBJ1-5	TRBD1	CASSPNRGSNQPQHF	TGTGCCAGCAGCCCAAACAGGGGAAGCAATCAGCCCCAGCATTTT
.	TRBV28	TRBJ1-2	TRBD1	CASSRQGGGGYTF	TGTGCCAGCAGCCGGCAGGGGGGCGGCGGCTACACCTTC
.	TRBV20-1	TRBJ1-1	TRBD1	CSAADRSKAFF	TGCAGTGCTGCGGACAGGTCTAAAGCTTTCTTT
.	TRBV5-1	TRBJ1-1	.	CASSLGLGQGEAFF	TGCGCCAGCAGCTTGGGCTTGGGGCAGGGTGAAGCTTTCTTT
few	TRBV6-1	TRBJ1-2	TRBD1	CASSVTQTGWDGYTF	TGTGCCAGCAGTGTCACTCAGACAGGGTGGGATGGCTACACCTTC
.	TRBV6-5	TRBJ1-4	.	CASSPSISNEKLFF	TGTGCCAGCAGTCCCAGCATTTCTAATGAAAAACTGTTTTTT
.	TRBV11-2	TRBJ2-3	TRBD2	CATARGRAGGTDTQYF	TGTGCCACCGCCCGCGGGAGGGCCGGCGGCACAGATACGCAGTATTTT
.	TRBV7-3	TRBJ2-2	.	CASSLGRPVGELFF	TGTGCCAGCAGCTTAGGCCGACCCGTGGGGGAGCTGTTTTTT
.	TRBV14	TRBJ2-1	.	CASSQGISSYNEQFF	TGTGCCAGCAGCCAAGGGATCAGCTCCTACAATGAGCAGTTCTTC
few	TRBV27	TRBJ2-1	TRBD2	CASFTGLAGGPRFF	TGTGCCAGCTTCACGGGACTAGCGGGGGGGCCCCGGTTCTTC
.	TRBV4-1	TRBJ2-3	TRBD2	CASSQGGTSPDTQYF	TGCGCCAGCAGCCAAGGGGGGACTAGCCCAGATACGCAGTATTTT